The 30 T cell receptor beta chains below all came from one sample that was sequenced in a study of blood T cell repertoires in COVID-19. The protocol was immunoSEQ multiplex PCR, while the TCRdb copy is restricted to in-frame clones and leaves out a portion. The table shows 120,000 or so clones, with less than 90% occurring only once. Sample: peripheral blood. The receptors originated from a man aged 65 to 85 who had recovered from COVID-19.

This rearrangement joins TRBV6-5 to TRBJ2-3; D perhaps matches TRBD1 (6 bases). Per the germline V gene, CDR1 is MNHEY and CDR2 is SVGAGI. There are 13 residues in the CDR3. In DNA, the CDR3 is TGTGCAGCCAAGGACAGCTTCACAGATACGCAGTATTTT. This sequence encodes CAAKDSFTDTQYF.

The chain combines TRBV6-5 with TRBJ2-7; 12 bases line up with TRBD2. J gave up 3 bases and V 6 bases, and 0 bases lay outside the gene matches. In germline, CDR1 is MNHEY, CDR2 SVGAGI. The CDR3 extends over 13 amino acids. In nucleotides, the CDR3 is TGTGCCAGCAGGACTAGCGGGAGCTACGAGCAGTACTTC. Amino acid sequence: CASRTSGSYEQYF.

V gene TRBV5-1 combines with J gene TRBJ1-6, with D possibly TRBD1 on 6 matching bases. The CDR3 spans 16 residues. Germline V gene lookup returns CDR1 SGHRS and CDR2 YFSETQ. Trimming shortened V by 0 bases and J by 3 bases, and 10 bases separated the two germline ends. The chain's CDR3 is CASSLGQGYYNSPLHF. The CDR3 coding sequence is TGCGCCAGCAGCTTGGGTCAGGGGTACTATAATTCACCCCTCCACTTT.

V and J are TRBV27 and TRBJ2-1, with D possibly matching TRBD1 (6 bases). V lost 5 bases and J 2 bases, leaving 13 bases between the germline ends. The length of the CDR3 is 15 residues. The V gene's germline CDR1 is MNHEY and CDR2 SMNVEV (reference sequence). In nucleotides, the CDR3 is TGTGCCAGCAGTAGGCAGGGGAGACCCTACAATGAGCAGTTCTTC. It translates to CASSRQGRPYNEQFF.

This clone appeared a single time. The V and J genes are TRBV6-5 and TRBJ2-1; 7 positions match TRBD2. V was clipped by 3 bases and J by 12 bases; unmatched bases: 8. Germline V CDR1 and CDR2: MNHEY, SVGAGI. The CDR3 extends over 13 amino acids. The CDR3 sequence: CASSYLREWVQFF. As DNA, the CDR3 is TGTGCCAGCAGTTATTTGCGGGAGTGGGTGCAGTTCTTC.

The V gene is TRBV14, the J gene TRBJ1-3; 7 bases align to TRBD1. The CDR3 covers 14 residues. V gave up 4 bases and J gave up 10 bases; unmatched junction bases: 10. Per germline, CDR1 SGHDN and CDR2 FVKESK. CDR3: CASSLLGQDGTIYF. The CDR3 bases are TGTGCCAGCAGCCTTCTAGGACAGGACGGGACCATATATTTT.

The genes are TRBV6-5 and TRBJ1-1; a weak D match, TRBD1 (6 bases). The V and J ends lost 5 bases and 10 bases respectively, with 14 bases between them. Germline V gives CDR1 MNHEY, CDR2 SVGAGI. This CDR3 contains 12 residues. The DNA for the CDR3 is TGTGCCAGCAGTCTGGGAACAGGGACAGCTTTCTTT. Amino acid sequence: CASSLGTGTAFF.

V and J are TRBV10-3 and TRBJ2-1; 13 bases are shared with TRBD2. This CDR3 has 17 amino acids. Germline CDR1 ENHRY, CDR2 SYGVKD. Germline trimming cut 4 bases from V and 7 bases from J; bases unmatched to any gene: 10. The CDR3 DNA reads as TGTGCCATCAGTGGAAGGACTAGCGGGGGCCCGGGGAATGAGCAGTTCTTC. As protein: CAISGRTSGGPGNEQFF.

V gene TRBV9 combines with J gene TRBJ2-7; 7 bases agree with TRBD1. Germline CDR1 is SGDLS and CDR2 is YYNGEE. CDR3 size: 14 residues. V shed 0 bases, J shed 6 bases, and the junction held 6 bases outside the gene matches. CDR3 sequence: CASSVGDRVGEQYF. DNA for the CDR3: TGTGCCAGCAGCGTAGGCGACAGGGTAGGCGAGCAGTACTTC.

The chain carries TRBV5-1 and TRBJ2-7; 8 nucleotides agree with TRBD1. V shed 0 bases, J shed 3 bases, and the junction held 11 bases outside the gene matches. Germline V gene sequence: CDR1 SGHRS, CDR2 YFSETQ. The CDR3 sequence is 17 residues long. The DNA of the CDR3 is TGCGCCAGCAGCTTGGGCAGGGGGCGAGATCTTGACTACGAGCAGTACTTC. Its translation: CASSLGRGRDLDYEQYF.

V gene TRBV18 combines with J gene TRBJ1-6; D call uncertain. Germline CDR1 is KGHSH and CDR2 is LQKENI. The CDR3 loop spans 15 amino acids. V dropped 2 bases and J dropped 10 bases, with 15 bases sitting between them. The CDR3 spells CASSPSVSKGSPLHF. CDR3 coding DNA: TGTGCCAGCTCACCAAGCGTGTCCAAAGGATCACCCCTCCACTTT.

V is TRBV27 and J is TRBJ2-1; D may be TRBD1 (5 bases). Trimming pared 7 bases from V and 2 bases from J, leaving 27 bases between. The CDR3 is made up of 19 amino acids. Germline CDR1 reads MNHEY; CDR2 reads SMNVEV (reference sequence). As DNA, the CDR3 is TGTGCCAGCACCACAAGGGGTTTTGTTTCACCGATTCCCTACAATGAGCAGTTCTTC. Protein product: CASTTRGFVSPIPYNEQFF.

As to this clone: An end of the junction differs from the germline gene, which may be a read error. V is TRBV20-1 and J is TRBJ1-1; D gene uncertain. The CDR3 loop spans 11 amino acids. The germline V gene has CDR1 DFQATT and CDR2 SNEGSKA (reference sequence). The CDR3 coding sequence is TGCAGTGCCAGAGACCGGGAAGGAGCTTTCTTT. The encoded protein is CSARDREGAFF.

V usage is TRBV15 and J usage is TRBJ1-4; possibly TRBD1 for D (6 bases). The CDR3 runs to 13 residues. Trimming removed 3 bases from V and 7 bases from J, with 9 bases in between. CDR1 is LNHNV, CDR2 YYDKDF, per germline (reference sequence). CDR3 sequence (DNA): TGTGCCACCAGCAGGACAGGATTTGAAAAACTGTTTTTT. This gives the protein CATSRTGFEKLFF.

The chain recombines TRBV4-2 with TRBJ2-5; a weak D match, TRBD2 (5 bases). The germline V and J ends were trimmed by 1 base and 5 bases, with 14 bases remaining between them. The CDR3 has 15 amino acids. CDR1 LGHNA and CDR2 YNFKEQ come from the germline V gene. This CDR3 is CASSQGQRFEETQYF. The CDR3, as DNA: TGTGCCAGCAGCCAAGGCCAGCGGTTTGAGGAGACCCAGTACTTC.

The J gene is TRBJ2-7, the V gene TRBV28, with D perhaps TRBD2 (6 bases). Trimming removed 6 bases from V and 2 bases from J, with 11 bases in between. Germline values: CDR1 MDHEN, CDR2 SYDVKM. This CDR3 has 13 residues. The CDR3 protein is CASSHGGTYEQYF. CDR3 in DNA: TGTGCCAGCAGCCACGGGGGTACCTACGAGCAGTACTTC.

This sequence joins TRBV5-1 and TRBJ1-2; D gene ambiguous. The CDR3 loop spans 14 amino acids. V lost 6 bases, J lost 4 bases, and 16 bases lay in between. In germline, CDR1 is SGHRS, CDR2 YFSETQ. The DNA of the CDR3 is TGCGCCAGCACCCTCGGGCGGGAAGTCTATGGCTACACCTTC. Encoded protein: CASTLGREVYGYTF.

The V gene is TRBV7-2, the J gene TRBJ2-1; 7 bases align to TRBD2. Germline V lookup: CDR1 SGHTA, CDR2 FQGNSA. Losses at the gene ends were 2 bases for V and 7 bases for J; bases not matched to a gene: 8. This CDR3 has 15 residues. The CDR3 protein is CASSLKVGGINEQFF. As DNA, the CDR3 is TGTGCCAGCAGCTTAAAAGTGGGAGGGATAAATGAGCAGTTCTTC.

The chain combines TRBV6-7 with TRBJ2-3, with 7 bases lining up with TRBD2. TRBV6-7 belongs to the ORF category, with a function that is uncertain. The CDR3 runs 16 residues. V lost 5 bases and J lost 3; bases outside the gene matches: 11. Written as DNA, the CDR3 is TGTGCCAGCAGTACCCGAGGACTAGGAGTTACAGATACGCAGTATTTT. Its protein product is CASSTRGLGVTDTQYF.

This clone came up once. V gene TRBV10-2 combines with J gene TRBJ1-1; D is possibly TRBD1 (5 bases). V was shortened by 7 bases and J by 0 bases, with 15 bases between the two germline ends. Germline CDR1 reads WSHSY; CDR2 reads SAAADI. CDR3 length: 15 amino acids. The CDR3 spells CASIPSGAVNTEAFF. Written as DNA, the CDR3 is TGCGCCAGCATTCCCTCTGGGGCCGTGAACACTGAAGCTTTCTTT.

CDR3: CASSFRTGEKLFF. The CDR3 DNA sequence: TGTGCCAGCAGTTTCCGGACAGGTGAAAAACTGTTTTTT. The rearrangement joins TRBV27 to TRBJ1-4; the match to TRBD1 covers 7 bases. The CDR3 consists of 13 residues. The V segment lost 3 bases and the J segment 7 bases; nucleotides outside the gene matches: 2. From germline, CDR1 is MNHEY and CDR2 SMNVEV (reference sequence).

V and J are TRBV3-1 (or the pseudogene TRBV3-2) and TRBJ2-3; D gene uncertain. Per the germline V gene, CDR1 is LGHDT and CDR2 is YNNKEL (reference sequence). The CDR3 extends over 14 amino acids. The V end was cut by 0 bases, the J end by 2 bases, with 6 bases between. The CDR3, as DNA: TGTGCCAGCAGCCAAGAAAGAGCCACAGATACGCAGTATTTT. It specifies CASSQERATDTQYF.

The V gene is TRBV28, the J gene TRBJ1-2; 8 positions match TRBD1. V dropped 2 bases and J dropped 8; count of bases not matched to a gene: 19. This CDR3 has 18 residues. Germline CDR1 MDHEN, CDR2 SYDVKM. The CDR3 spells CASSLPGQGGDPNPGYTF. In DNA, the CDR3 is TGTGCCAGCAGTTTACCCGGACAGGGTGGGGATCCCAACCCAGGCTACACCTTC.

The V and J genes are TRBV19 and TRBJ2-1; 15 nucleotides match TRBD2. The CDR3 has 15 amino acids. The V gene's germline CDR1 is LNHDA and CDR2 SQIVND (reference sequence). Trimming cost V 5 bases and J 4 bases; bases outside gene matches: 0. The CDR3 region is CASSGLAGGYNEQFF. CDR3 DNA sequence: TGTGCCAGTAGTGGACTAGCGGGAGGGTACAATGAGCAGTTCTTC.

The chain links TRBV5-4 to TRBJ2-1, with D hard to call. Germline CDR1 and CDR2: SGHNT and YYREEE (reference sequence). V was trimmed by 4 bases and J by 7 bases, leaving 18 bases between them. This CDR3 has 15 amino acids. CDR3 nucleotides: TGTGCCAGCAGCAACCCGAAGGTGCACGGGAATGAGCAGTTCTTC. This translates into CASSNPKVHGNEQFF.

The chain joins TRBV18 to TRBJ1-2; D uncertain. Per the germline V gene, CDR1 is KGHSH and CDR2 is LQKENI. The CDR3 extends over 13 amino acids. V dropped 1 base and J dropped 2 bases, with 5 bases sitting between them. The CDR3 DNA reads TGTGCCAGCTCACCACAGGAGAACTATGGCTACACCTTC. Encoded protein: CASSPQENYGYTF.

J is TRBJ1-2 and V is TRBV6-5; 7 nucleotides align to TRBD1. V was clipped by 0 bases and J by 4 bases; unmatched bases: 5. The CDR3 consists of 15 residues. Germline values: CDR1 MNHEY, CDR2 SVGAGI. CDR3 loop: CASSYSGGGGYGYTF. In DNA, the CDR3 is TGTGCCAGCAGTTACTCAGGAGGGGGCGGCTATGGCTACACCTTC.

The chain joins TRBV27 to TRBJ2-1, with D possibly being TRBD2 (6 bases). CDR1 and CDR2 (germline): MNHEY, SMNVEV (reference sequence). Trimming pared 3 bases from V and 7 bases from J, leaving 28 bases between. This CDR3 contains 19 residues. The chain's CDR3 is CASSFRGTSLPGEINEQFF. CDR3 in DNA: TGTGCCAGCAGTTTTCGCGGGACCTCACTCCCCGGTGAAATAAATGAGCAGTTCTTC.

DNA of the CDR3: TGTGCCAGCAGCTTAATTGGGGGGAGGGATAGTGAGCAGTTCTTC. The encoded protein is CASSLIGGRDSEQFF. The chain carries TRBV7-3 and TRBJ2-1; 7 bases are shared with TRBD2. This CDR3 contains 15 residues. The germline V gene encodes CDR1 SGHTA and CDR2 FQGTGA. Trimming took 1 base from V and 9 from J; bases not matched to a gene: 9.

This chain uses TRBV6-6 with TRBJ2-4; no clear D. The V end lost 0 bases, the J end lost 8 bases, and 8 bases lay between the germline ends. Germline V lookup: CDR1 MNHNY, CDR2 SVGAGI (reference sequence). The length of the CDR3 is 13 residues. CDR3 DNA: TGTGCCAGCAGTTACTCGATTGCGGACATTCAGTACTTC. It translates to CASSYSIADIQYF.